This T cell receptor beta chain was documented in a study of prognosis after radiotherapy for stage I lung cancer. Two rounds of multiplex PCR amplified TCR beta CDR3 from genomic DNA. For every TRBV and TRBJ gene, a specific primer was used in first-round PCR. TCRdb reanalysed the multiplex PCR reads using MiXCR and keeps one entry per CDR3 protein. The sample yields more than 13,000 distinct CDR3 sequences, 30% seen once. A word on this clonotype: Antigen unknown.

Findings and limits, study-wide: TRBV and TRBJ gene usage reportedly differed between patients with and without metastases.

This clonotype originated in a donor at least 50 years old with non-small cell lung cancer. The input for sequencing was PBMCs, taken before or after stereotactic body radiation therapy (not recorded which).

The CDR3 coding sequence is TGTGCCACCACCAAAGGGACAGGGTGGGTAACAGATACGCAGTATTTT. Protein product: CATTKGTGWVTDTQYF. The chain recombines TRBV15 with TRBJ2-3, with 9 nucleotides matching TRBD1. The CDR3 covers 16 residues. Trimming removed 7 bases from V and 3 bases from J; junction bases left unmatched: 11. Germline CDR1 is LNHNV and CDR2 is YYDKDF (reference sequence).